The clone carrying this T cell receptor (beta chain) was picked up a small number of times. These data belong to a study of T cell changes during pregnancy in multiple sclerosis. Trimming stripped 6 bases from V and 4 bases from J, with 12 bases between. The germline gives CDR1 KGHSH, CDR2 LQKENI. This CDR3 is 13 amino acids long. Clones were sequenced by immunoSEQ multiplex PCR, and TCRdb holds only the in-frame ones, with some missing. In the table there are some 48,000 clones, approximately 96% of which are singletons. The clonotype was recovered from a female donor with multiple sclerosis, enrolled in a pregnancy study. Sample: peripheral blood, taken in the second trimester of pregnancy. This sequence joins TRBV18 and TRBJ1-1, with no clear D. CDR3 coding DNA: TGTGCCAGCTCTTCCGACATCTCCACTGAAGCTTTCTTT. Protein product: CASSSDISTEAFF. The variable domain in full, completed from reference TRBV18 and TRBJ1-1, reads NAGVMQNPRHLVRRRGQEARLRCSPMKGHSHVYWYRQLPEEGLKFMVYLQKENIIDESGMPKERFSAEFPKEGPSILRIQQVVRGDSAAYFCASSSDISTEAFFGQGTRLTVV.